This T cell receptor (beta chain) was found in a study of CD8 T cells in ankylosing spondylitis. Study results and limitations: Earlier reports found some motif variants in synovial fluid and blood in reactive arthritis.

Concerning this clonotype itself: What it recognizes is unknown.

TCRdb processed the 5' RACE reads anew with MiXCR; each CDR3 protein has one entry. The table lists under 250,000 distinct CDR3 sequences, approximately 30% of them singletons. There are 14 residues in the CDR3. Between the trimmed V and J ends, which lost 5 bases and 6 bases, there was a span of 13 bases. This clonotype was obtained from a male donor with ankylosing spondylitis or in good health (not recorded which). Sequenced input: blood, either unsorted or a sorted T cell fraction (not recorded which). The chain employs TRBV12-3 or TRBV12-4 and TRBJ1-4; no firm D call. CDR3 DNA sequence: TGTGCCAGCAGTAGCGGCATGCCTGATGAAAAACTGTTTTTT. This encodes CASSSGMPDEKLFF.